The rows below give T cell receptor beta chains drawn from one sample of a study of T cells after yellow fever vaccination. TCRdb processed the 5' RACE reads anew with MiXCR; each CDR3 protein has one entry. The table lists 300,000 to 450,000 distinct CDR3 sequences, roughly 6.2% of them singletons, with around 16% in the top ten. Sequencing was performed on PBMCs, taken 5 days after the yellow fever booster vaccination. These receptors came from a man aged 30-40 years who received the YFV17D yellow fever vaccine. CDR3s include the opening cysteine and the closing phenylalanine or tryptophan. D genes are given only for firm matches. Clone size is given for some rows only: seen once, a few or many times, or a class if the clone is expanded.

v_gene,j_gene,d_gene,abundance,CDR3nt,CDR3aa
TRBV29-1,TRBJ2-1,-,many,TGCAGCGTGAGACTAGGGGGCGATGAGCAGTTCTTC,CSVRLGGDEQFF
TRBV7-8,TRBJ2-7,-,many,TGTGCCAGCAGCCCGGGGGCCCGTTGGGCCGACTACGAGCAGTACTTC,CASSPGARWADYEQYF
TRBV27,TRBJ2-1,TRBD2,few,TGTGCCAGCAGTCCGCCGCCCGGACTAGCGGGAGGAAAGTTCTTC,CASSPPPGLAGGKFF
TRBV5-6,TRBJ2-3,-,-,TGTGCCAGCAGCTTGGACGGACGGGGGGATACGCAGTATTTT,CASSLDGRGDTQYF
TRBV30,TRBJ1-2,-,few,TGTGCCTGGAGTGTAGATGAAGGGCCCTATGGCTACACCTTC,CAWSVDEGPYGYTF
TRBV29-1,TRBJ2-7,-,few,TGCAGCTTTTCCGGGACCTACGAGCAGTACTTC,CSFSGTYEQYF
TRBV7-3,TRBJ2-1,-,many,TGTGCCAGCAGCTCTGGGACAAACTACTACAATGAGCAGTTCTTC,CASSSGTNYYNEQFF
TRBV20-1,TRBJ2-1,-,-,TGCAGTGCTAGAGATGCGGGCAGTCCTTACAATGAGCAGTTCTTC,CSARDAGSPYNEQFF
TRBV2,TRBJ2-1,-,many,TGTGCCAGCTCCTCGGGACCGGCTTACTACAATGAGCAGTTCTTC,CASSSGPAYYNEQFF
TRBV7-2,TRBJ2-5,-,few,TGTGCCAGCAGCCAGTTTGTGGAGACCCAGTACTTC,CASSQFVETQYF
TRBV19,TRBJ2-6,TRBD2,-,TGTGCCAGTAGTATTCGGGAGGGTTTTGGGGCCAACGTCCTGACTTTC,CASSIREGFGANVLTF
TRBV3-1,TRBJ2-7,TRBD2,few,TGTGCCAGCAGCCCTTTAGCGGGGGACTACGAGCAGTACTTC,CASSPLAGDYEQYF
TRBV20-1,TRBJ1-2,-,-,TGCAGTGCTAGGACGACCGGGGCTTATGGCTACACCTTC,CSARTTGAYGYTF
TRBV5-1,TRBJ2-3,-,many,TGCGCCAGCAGCTTGGGGGAAGTCACAGATACGCAGTATTTT,CASSLGEVTDTQYF
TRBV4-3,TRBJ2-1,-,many,TGCGCCAGCAGCCAGTATCAGGGAGACGAGCAGTTCTTC,CASSQYQGDEQFF
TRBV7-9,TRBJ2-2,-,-,TGTGCCAGCAGCCCACTAGTGAACACCGGGGAGCTGTTTTTT,CASSPLVNTGELFF
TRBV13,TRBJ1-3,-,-,TGTGCCAGCAGCTTACCAGGGGACGGAAACACCATATATTTT,CASSLPGDGNTIYF
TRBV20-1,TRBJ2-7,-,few,TGCAGTGCACCCAGGCAAGGTGGGATTACCTACGAGCAGTACTTC,CSAPRQGGITYEQYF
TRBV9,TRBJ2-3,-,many,TGTGCCAGCAGCGTAACCCCTAGCACAGATACGCAGTATTTT,CASSVTPSTDTQYF
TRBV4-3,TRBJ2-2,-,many,TGCGCCAGCAGCCAAGATTGGAGGCGGAACACCGGGGAGCTGTTTTTT,CASSQDWRRNTGELFF
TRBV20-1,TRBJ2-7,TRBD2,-,TGCAGTGCTCAGCCGACTAGCGGGAGAATGCGTTACGAGCAGTACTTC,CSAQPTSGRMRYEQYF
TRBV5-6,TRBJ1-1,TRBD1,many,TGTGCCAGCAGCTTGAGGGCAGGGGGAAACACTGAAGCTTTCTTT,CASSLRAGGNTEAFF
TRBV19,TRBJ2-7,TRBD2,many,TGTGCCAGTAGTCCTCCAGGGACTAGCTCCTCTCGTGAGCAGTACTTC,CASSPPGTSSSREQYF
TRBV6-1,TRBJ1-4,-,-,TGTGCCAGCAGTCGAACCCTCGGGACGGACAATGAAAAACTGTTTTTT,CASSRTLGTDNEKLFF
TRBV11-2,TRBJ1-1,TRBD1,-,TGTGCCAGCAGCCGGCGGGGACAGGGGAATGATGAAGCTTTCTTT,CASSRRGQGNDEAFF
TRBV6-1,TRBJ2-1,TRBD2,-,TGTGCCAGCAGACACACTAGCGCTAGCTCCTACAATGAGCAGTTCTTC,CASRHTSASSYNEQFF
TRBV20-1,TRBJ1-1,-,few,TGCAGTGCTAGAGATCAGGGCTCATGGGAGGTAAACACTGAAGCTTTCTTT,CSARDQGSWEVNTEAFF
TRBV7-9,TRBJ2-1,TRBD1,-,TGTGCCAGCAGCCCAACAGGGGGCGGCCCCAATGAGCAGTTCTTC,CASSPTGGGPNEQFF
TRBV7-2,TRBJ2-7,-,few,TGTGCCACGAGGGAGTCAGGGCGGTACGAGCAGTACTTC,CATRESGRYEQYF
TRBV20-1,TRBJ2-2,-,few,TGCAGTGCCACTGACTTAACGAACACCGGGGAGCTGTTTTTT,CSATDLTNTGELFF
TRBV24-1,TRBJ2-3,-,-,TGTGCCACCAGTGAGGACCGCACAGATACGCAGTATTTT,CATSEDRTDTQYF
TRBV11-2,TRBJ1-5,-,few,TGTGCCAGCAGCCTAGAGGCACAGGGCAATCAGCCCCAGCATTTT,CASSLEAQGNQPQHF
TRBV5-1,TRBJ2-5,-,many,TGCGCCAGCAGCTTGGGCAGGAGCTCCCAAGAGACCCAGTACTTC,CASSLGRSSQETQYF
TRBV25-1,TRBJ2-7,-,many,TGTGCCAGCAGTTTCACGACGGGGACCTACGAGCAGTACTTC,CASSFTTGTYEQYF